These 31 T cell receptor beta chains were all obtained from the same sample, sequenced in a study of CD4 T cells in relation to SARS-CoV-2 and coronaviruses. Before the COVID-19 pandemic, during about 2011-2019, CD4+ T cells were taken from unexposed donors. Some clones are missing from TCRdb's copy, which holds only in-frame ones; the method was immunoSEQ multiplex PCR. This table holds 65,000 or so clones, 85% to 90% found once. Material for sequencing was memory CD4+ T cells from PBMCs. The receptor set was obtained from a human donor in good health.

The chain couples TRBV15 to TRBJ2-1; D is ambiguous. The germline CDR1 and CDR2 sequences are LNHNV and YYDKDF (reference sequence). The V gene lost 0 bases and the J gene lost 0 bases, with 6 bases spanning the gap. CDR3 length: 15 residues. The CDR3 loop reads CATSRDTTSYNEQFF. The CDR3 DNA sequence: TGTGCCACCAGCAGAGATACAACCTCCTACAATGAGCAGTTCTTC.

The genes are TRBV7-2 and TRBJ1-5, with D maybe TRBD1 (5 bases). V lost 2 bases and J lost 5, with 10 bases in between. CDR3 length: 14 residues. Germline V gene sequence: CDR1 SGHTA, CDR2 FQGNSA. CDR3 protein: CASSLRGRDQPQHF. For the CDR3, the DNA is TGTGCCAGCAGCTTACGGGGGAGGGATCAGCCCCAGCATTTT.

The rearrangement joins TRBV4-3 to TRBJ1-1; unclear D gene. The CDR3 length is 12 residues. The V end lost 0 bases, the J end lost 5 bases, and 4 bases lay between the germline ends. Germline-derived CDR1 and CDR2 are LGHNA and YSLEER. CDR3 in DNA: TGCGCCAGCAGCCAAGATAGGACTGAAGCTTTCTTT. Its translation: CASSQDRTEAFF.

The chain is built from TRBV9 and TRBJ2-5; D not certain. Trimming took off 0 bases at V and 6 bases at J, with 9 bases between the two ends. Germline V CDR1 and CDR2: SGDLS, YYNGEE. CDR3 length equals 13 residues. The DNA for the CDR3 is TGTGCCAGCAGCGTAGACCCAGGACAGACCCAGTACTTC. Translated: CASSVDPGQTQYF.

The chain recombines TRBV6-5 with TRBJ2-7, with TRBD2 matching over 11 bases. In germline, CDR1 is MNHEY, CDR2 SVGAGI. Trimming at V came to 5 bases and at J to 0 bases, leaving 3 bases not matched to a gene. CDR3 length: 15 residues. The CDR3 DNA follows: TGTGCCAGCAGTCTCGGGACTAGCGGCTCCTACGAGCAGTACTTC. This encodes CASSLGTSGSYEQYF.

The rearrangement links TRBV28 to TRBJ2-7; D not resolved. Trimming shortened V by 5 bases and J by 4 bases, and 15 bases separated the two germline ends. Germline V gene lookup returns CDR1 MDHEN and CDR2 SYDVKM. The CDR3 has 14 residues. The CDR3 spells CASSPRSSRYEQYF. The CDR3, as DNA: TGTGCCAGCAGTCCTCGCAGCAGCAGGTACGAGCAGTACTTC.

This rearrangement joins TRBV3-1 (or the pseudogene TRBV3-2) to TRBJ2-1; TRBD1 matches 7 bases. Germline values: CDR1 LGHDT, CDR2 YNNKEL (reference sequence). After removal of 3 bases from V and 10 bases from J, the junction contained 6 bases not matched to a gene. This CDR3 spans 13 amino acids. In DNA, the CDR3 is TGTGCCAGCAGCCAGCTACAGGGGTACGAGCAGTTCTTC. Protein sequence: CASSQLQGYEQFF.

The chain is built from TRBV11-2 and TRBJ2-5; 13 bases map to TRBD2. The trim removed 6 bases at V and 5 bases at J, leaving 9 bases unmatched. CDR1 SGHAT and CDR2 FQNNGV come from the germline V gene. This CDR3 region has 16 residues. DNA for the CDR3: TGTGCCAGCAGTCCCACTAGCGGGAGGGTCCTCGAGACCCAGTACTTC. Encoded protein: CASSPTSGRVLETQYF.

The chain is built from TRBV11-2 and TRBJ2-2; no clear D gene. Germline V CDR1 and CDR2: SGHAT, FQNNGV. The CDR3 spans 13 residues. V lost 3 bases and J 6 bases, leaving 8 bases between the germline ends. CDR3 sequence: CASSLGSAGELFF. CDR3 bases: TGTGCCAGCAGCTTGGGTTCGGCCGGGGAGCTGTTTTTT.

The J gene is TRBJ1-3, the V gene TRBV30; TRBD1 matches 9 bases. J was trimmed by 1 base and V by 2 bases; bases with no gene match: 9. The CDR3 is 17 residues long. Germline V CDR1 and CDR2: GTSNPN, SVGIG (reference sequence). The CDR3 region is CAWSPRQGGRSGNTIYF. The CDR3 DNA follows: TGTGCCTGGAGTCCAAGACAGGGGGGACGTTCTGGAAACACCATATATTTT. The complete variable domain, with remaining parts taken from reference TRBV30 and TRBJ1-3, reads SQTIHQWPATLVQPVGSPLSLECTVEGTSNPNLYWYRQAAGRGLQLLFYSVGIGQISSEVPQNLSASRPQDRQFILSSKKLLLSDSGFYLCAWSPRQGGRSGNTIYFGEGSWLTVV.

The J gene is TRBJ2-3, the V gene TRBV28; D gene uncertain. V lost 4 bases to trimming and J lost 0 bases, with 11 bases between them. In germline, CDR1 is MDHEN, CDR2 SYDVKM. The CDR3 is made up of 15 amino acids. This CDR3 is CASSSGGASTDTQYF. The CDR3 coding sequence is TGTGCCAGCAGTTCGGGCGGCGCTAGCACAGATACGCAGTATTTT.

This chain's CDR3 is CAWNSGTDTQYF. The CDR3 DNA reads TGTGCCTGGAACTCGGGGACAGATACGCAGTATTTT. V gene TRBV30 combines with J gene TRBJ2-3, with a possible D match to TRBD2 (5 bases). This CDR3 region has 12 residues. Trimming pared 4 bases from V and 3 bases from J, leaving 8 bases between. The germline V gene encodes CDR1 GTSNPN and CDR2 SVGIG (reference sequence).

The gene calls are TRBV5-1 and TRBJ2-3; possible D gene TRBD1, 6 bases. The germline V and J ends were trimmed by 4 bases and 0 bases, with 18 bases remaining between them. This CDR3 is built from 17 residues. Germline loops: CDR1 SGHRS, CDR2 YFSETQ. Here the CDR3 DNA reads TGCGCCAGCAGCCTGAACGACAGGTCTGCTAGCACAGATACGCAGTATTTT. It is translated as CASSLNDRSASTDTQYF.

The rearrangement joins TRBV7-2 to TRBJ2-7; D possibly corresponds to TRBD2 (6 bases). The CDR3 runs 14 residues. Germline values: CDR1 SGHTA, CDR2 FQGNSA. Trimming removed 6 bases from V and 3 bases from J, with 15 bases in between. CDR3 region: CASRRGGTDYEQYF. In DNA, the CDR3 is TGTGCCAGCAGGCGGGGCGGGACGGACTACGAGCAGTACTTC.

This chain uses TRBV24-1 with TRBJ2-3, with TRBD1 as a possible D gene (5 bases). Germline CDR1 reads KGHDR; CDR2 reads SFDVKD. Trimming took off 2 bases at V and 2 bases at J, with 16 bases between the two ends. The CDR3 has 17 residues. CDR3 sequence (DNA): TGTGCCACCAGTGATTCTCGCAGGGCAGTTCCCACAGATACGCAGTATTTT. Translation: CATSDSRRAVPTDTQYF.

The chain recombines TRBV9 with TRBJ2-1, with TRBD2 matching over 9 bases. Germline CDR1 and CDR2: SGDLS and YYNGEE. The V segment lost 3 bases and the J segment 4 bases; nucleotides outside the gene matches: 8. The CDR3 sequence is 16 residues long. The CDR3 region is CASSAQSTSGYNEQFF. The CDR3 region has the DNA TGTGCCAGCAGCGCTCAATCGACTAGCGGATACAATGAGCAGTTCTTC.

This sequence joins TRBV5-1 and TRBJ2-1; 14 positions agree with TRBD2. The junction had 12 bases not matched to a gene; V was cut back by 7 bases and J by 9 bases. Germline lookup yields CDR1 SGHRS and CDR2 YFSETQ. CDR3 size: 16 residues. The CDR3 sequence: CASLPTGLAGAAEQFF. CDR3 DNA sequence: TGCGCCAGCTTGCCGACGGGACTAGCGGGAGCCGCTGAGCAGTTCTTC.

The rearrangement links TRBV7-2 to TRBJ2-7; 7 bases agree with TRBD1. Germline lookup yields CDR1 SGHTA and CDR2 FQGNSA. Germline trimming cut 5 bases from V and 5 bases from J; bases unmatched to any gene: 6. The CDR3 has 13 amino acids. The chain's CDR3 is CASSVDRVHEQYF. The DNA of the CDR3 is TGTGCCAGCAGCGTTGACAGGGTCCACGAGCAGTACTTC.

This clone has more than one count but fewer than ten. V usage is TRBV24-1 and J usage is TRBJ1-5; TRBD1 matches at 7 bases. The germline V gene encodes CDR1 KGHDR and CDR2 SFDVKD. This CDR3 spans 15 amino acids. The J segment lost 5 bases and the V segment lost 5 bases, leaving 8 bases of the junction unmatched. The CDR3 nucleotides read TGTGCCACCAGTGGGAACAGGGGTCCGCATCAGCCCCAGCATTTT. Protein product: CATSGNRGPHQPQHF.

The sample holds a few counts of this clone. The CDR3 DNA sequence: TGTGCCAGCAGTTTACAAAGTCAGCCCCAGCATTTT. This gives the protein CASSLQSQPQHF. The chain has TRBV28 and TRBJ1-5; D gene uncertain. CDR1 and CDR2 (germline): MDHEN, SYDVKM. This CDR3 is built from 12 residues. The V end lost 2 bases, the J end lost 6 bases, and 5 bases lay between the germline ends.

CDR3 sequence reads: CASSESGGRSSNQPQHF. The CDR3 region has the DNA TGTGCCAGCAGTGAATCCGGCGGCAGATCTAGCAATCAGCCCCAGCATTTT. The genes are TRBV25-1 and TRBJ1-5; the D is unclear. CDR1 and CDR2 from the germline V gene are MGHDK and SYGVNS. CDR3 size: 17 residues. Trimming shortened V by 1 base and J by 0 bases, and 13 bases separated the two germline ends.

This clone was seen just once. This chain connects TRBV6-5 to TRBJ1-6; a possible D gene is TRBD1 (5 bases). Looked up from germline, CDR1 is MNHEY and CDR2 is SVGAGI. There are 16 residues in the CDR3. V lost 0 bases and J lost 2, with 8 bases in between. The CDR3 region has the DNA TGTGCCAGCAGTTACTCAGGGGTAGCCTATAATTCACCCCTCCACTTT. This translates into CASSYSGVAYNSPLHF.

This clone was detected once. V is TRBV6-5 and J is TRBJ2-2, with TRBD2 identical over 9 bases. This CDR3 is built from 14 residues. From germline, CDR1 is MNHEY and CDR2 SVGAGI. V was clipped by 8 bases and J by 4 bases; unmatched bases: 5. This CDR3 reads CASGRGGSTGELFF. CDR3 DNA sequence: TGTGCCAGCGGGCGGGGGGGCTCCACCGGGGAGCTGTTTTTT.

This rearrangement joins TRBV6-5 to TRBJ1-5, with a tentative D call TRBD1 (6 bases). Trimming pared 6 bases from V and 6 bases from J, leaving 15 bases between. The CDR3 has 14 residues. CDR1 MNHEY and CDR2 SVGAGI come from the germline V gene. DNA of the CDR3: TGTGCCAGCAGCCCGGACAGATCAAGTCAGCCCCAGCATTTT. Amino acid sequence: CASSPDRSSQPQHF.

This clone has a single count. V and J are TRBV6-1 and TRBJ2-7, with TRBD1 identical over 8 bases. The CDR3 loop spans 14 amino acids. The germline V gene encodes CDR1 MNHNS and CDR2 SASEGT. Germline trimming cut 3 bases from V and 5 bases from J; bases unmatched to any gene: 6. CDR3 loop: CASSDWGQADEQYF. In nucleotides, the CDR3 is TGTGCCAGCAGTGATTGGGGACAGGCGGACGAGCAGTACTTC.

The V call is TRBV19, the J call TRBJ2-5; either TRBD1 or TRBD2 may supply D (5 bases each). V was trimmed by 3 bases and J by 2 bases, leaving 10 bases between them. This CDR3 is 14 amino acids long. The germline V gene encodes CDR1 LNHDA and CDR2 SQIVND (reference sequence). The CDR3, as DNA: TGTGCCAGTAGTATCTCGGGGCTACAAGAGACCCAGTACTTC. Amino acids: CASSISGLQETQYF.

The chain links TRBV11-2 to TRBJ1-6; 9 nucleotides match TRBD1. The germline V gene has CDR1 SGHAT and CDR2 FQNNGV. V shed 0 bases, J shed 10 bases, and the junction held 10 bases outside the gene matches. The CDR3 sequence is 17 residues long. In nucleotides, the CDR3 is TGTGCCAGCAGCTTAGATGGGGGACAGGGTACTTACTCACCCCTCCACTTT. This translates into CASSLDGGQGTYSPLHF.

The rearrangement joins TRBV16 to TRBJ1-4; D not certain. Trimming pared 0 bases from V and 4 bases from J, leaving 9 bases between. CDR1 and CDR2 (germline): KGHSY, FQNENV. The CDR3 spans 15 residues. CDR3 amino acids: CASSQSRVINEKLFF. CDR3 nucleotide sequence: TGTGCCAGCAGCCAATCGAGGGTTATTAATGAAAAACTGTTTTTT.

The gene calls are TRBV7-2 and TRBJ2-2; no reliable D call. V was shortened by 2 bases and J by 5 bases, with 3 bases between the two germline ends. Looked up from germline, CDR1 is SGHTA and CDR2 is FQGNSA. The CDR3 spans 12 residues. In nucleotides, the CDR3 is TGTGCCAGCAGCTTAACAACCGGGGAGCTGTTTTTT. Protein sequence: CASSLTTGELFF.

The chain couples TRBV5-1 to TRBJ2-7, with D tentatively TRBD1 (6 bases). Germline loops: CDR1 SGHRS, CDR2 YFSETQ. This CDR3 has 14 residues. The V end was cut by 4 bases, the J end by 4 bases, with 15 bases between. The CDR3 bases are TGCGCCAGCAGCAGGACAGTTCTCGGGTACGAGCAGTACTTC. It translates to CASSRTVLGYEQYF. Combining the CDR3 with reference TRBV5-1 and TRBJ2-7 gives the whole variable domain KAGVTQTPRYLIKTRGQQVTLSCSPISGHRSVSWYQQTPGQGLQFLFEYFSETQRNKGNFPGRFSGRQFSNSRSEMNVSTLELGDSALYLCASSRTVLGYEQYFGPGTRLTVT.

The chain carries TRBV28 and TRBJ2-5, with 10 nucleotides matching TRBD1. Germline V gene sequence: CDR1 MDHEN, CDR2 SYDVKM. After removal of 8 bases from V and 4 bases from J, the junction contained 10 bases not matched to a gene. The CDR3 is made up of 15 amino acids. The CDR3 region has the DNA TGTGCCAGCGGCTCGACAGGGGGCGCCGGAGAGACCCAGTACTTC. It yields the protein CASGSTGGAGETQYF.